This T cell receptor (beta chain) is from a study of control samples from healthy donors and cancer patients. Clones were sequenced by immunoSEQ multiplex PCR, and TCRdb holds only the in-frame ones, with some missing. Counted here are roughly 190,000 clones, about nine tenths occurring once; the ten biggest clones make up 1.5%. Germline values: CDR1 WSHSY, CDR2 SAAADI. The CDR3 runs 13 residues. Trimming took 5 bases from V and 0 from J, leaving 5 bases between them. The sample consisted of blood. The chain is built from TRBV10-2 and TRBJ1-3; D is ambiguous. The TCR comes from a woman between 25 and 40 years old in good health. The CDR3 nucleotides are TGCGCCAGCAGTCCCGGCTCTGGAAACACCATATATTTT. It is translated as CASSPGSGNTIYF.